The following is a T cell receptor beta chain sequence with its context. The data stem from a study of blood T cell repertoires in COVID-19. This CDR3 is 17 amino acids long. CDR1 is ENHRY, CDR2 SYGVKD, per germline. The V segment lost 3 bases and the J segment 6 bases; nucleotides outside the gene matches: 4. In the source study's methods: Reference gene primer amplification yielded estimated nucleated cell counts. Produced via immunoSEQ multiplex PCR; TCRdb's table is partial and in-frame only. From that table come the V and J calls and clone size; the DNA was used to work out D and trimming. The sample carries approximately 210,000 clones, over 75% recorded once. Seattle patients were enrolled during active infection and followed longitudinally.

Sequencing input: peripheral blood. V is TRBV10-3 and J is TRBJ2-2; the match to TRBD2 covers 16 bases. The sequence was collected from a man aged 50 or older with COVID-19, enrolled during active disease. Here the CDR3 reads CAISETGTSGGAGELFF. DNA of the CDR3: TGTGCCATCAGTGAAACCGGGACTAGCGGGGGGGCCGGGGAGCTGTTTTTT.